One TCR beta chain is described in this entry. The sample comes from a study of T cell changes during pregnancy in multiple sclerosis. The CDR3 extends over 13 amino acids. Germline CDR1 and CDR2: MNHEY and SVGAGI. With 6 bases removed from V and 7 bases from J, the gap between germline ends came to 13 bases. Profiled with immunoSEQ multiplex PCR; TCRdb holds only in-frame clones, not every one. In the table there are roughly 51,000 clones, approximately 92% of which are singletons. Specimen: CD4+ T cells from peripheral blood mononuclear cells, collected after pregnancy. This clonotype originated in a female donor in good health, enrolled as a control in a pregnancy study. The V and J genes are TRBV6-5 and TRBJ2-1, with D maybe TRBD1 (8 bases). The CDR3, as DNA: TGTGCCAGCAGACCACAGGGGGGGAATGAGCAGTTCTTC. Its translation: CASRPQGGNEQFF.